These 10 T cell receptor beta chains came from one sample sequenced in a study of cytomegalovirus exposure and HLA in healthy donors. Data came from immunoSEQ multiplex PCR; TCRdb stores just in-frame clones and leaves some out. The repertoire holds 200,000 to 250,000 clones, with roughly 87% as singletons. What was sequenced was PBMCs. The receptors stem from a woman aged 18-29 years in good health and CMV-seropositive.

The rearrangement joins TRBV30 to TRBJ2-7; weak D call: TRBD2 (6 bases). The CDR3 loop spans 14 amino acids. V shed 0 bases and J shed 7 bases, with 16 bases lying between them. Germline V CDR1 and CDR2: GTSNPN, SVGIG (reference sequence). The CDR3 nucleotides read TGTGCCTGGAGTGTCGGAGGGACTGTCATGGAGCAGTACTTC. It translates to CAWSVGGTVMEQYF.

The CDR3 DNA reads as TGTGCCAGCAGCTTAACCAGCGACACTGAAGCTTTCTTT. This translates into CASSLTSDTEAFF. The chain joins TRBV9 to TRBJ1-1, with D uncertain. The V end was cut by 4 bases, the J end by 3 bases, with 10 bases between. The CDR3 runs to 13 residues. Looked up from germline, CDR1 is SGDLS and CDR2 is YYNGEE.

V is TRBV6-5 and J is TRBJ1-4; a weak D match, TRBD1 (5 bases). CDR1 MNHEY and CDR2 SVGAGI come from the germline V gene. Trimming left V 2 bases short and J 8 bases short, with 9 bases between. The CDR3 sequence is 13 residues long. The CDR3 DNA follows: TGTGCCAGCAGTTACGGGGGAGGCGAAAAACTGTTTTTT. This codes for CASSYGGGEKLFF.

This sequence joins TRBV6-5 and TRBJ1-4; possible D gene TRBD1, 6 bases. The CDR3 contains 15 residues. V lost 6 bases and J 1 base, leaving 12 bases between the germline ends. CDR1 and CDR2 (germline): MNHEY, SVGAGI. CDR3 DNA: TGTGCCAGCAGCCGGGGACAAAGAACTAATGAAAAACTGTTTTTT. As protein: CASSRGQRTNEKLFF.

The sample holds a few counts of this clone. The chain uses TRBV2 and TRBJ1-2, with TRBD1 as a possible D gene (6 bases). Germline CDR1 reads SNHLY; CDR2 reads FYNNEI. The CDR3 is made up of 14 amino acids. The V and J ends lost 4 bases and 4 bases respectively, with 13 bases between them. Written as DNA, the CDR3 is TGTGCCAGCAGTGGGGCAGGGGTCGGCTATGGCTACACCTTC. Protein product: CASSGAGVGYGYTF.

This chain uses TRBV2 with TRBJ2-2; 10 positions agree with TRBD2. V lost 7 bases, J lost 6 bases, and 11 bases stayed unmatched. The germline V gene has CDR1 SNHLY and CDR2 FYNNEI. This CDR3 contains 16 residues. The CDR3 nucleotides read TGTGCCAGCAAGCCGACTAGCGGGTATGGGGCCGGGGAGCTGTTTTTT. Protein product: CASKPTSGYGAGELFF.

The CDR3, as DNA: TGTGCCAGCAGCTTGGTGATAGCTAACTATGGCTACACCTTC. Translated, it gives CASSLVIANYGYTF. J is TRBJ1-2 and V is TRBV5-6; no clear D. Trimming removed 0 bases from V and 0 bases from J, with 6 bases in between. This CDR3 region has 14 residues. Germline V CDR1 and CDR2: SGHDT, YYEEEE.

Details on this clone: A junction boundary mismatches the germline segment, possibly from a read error. The chain is built from TRBV30 and TRBJ2-7, with 7 bases that match TRBD2. In germline, CDR1 is GTSNPN, CDR2 SVGIG (reference sequence). The CDR3 spans 11 residues. Here the CDR3 DNA reads TGTGCCTGGAGGGCTGGACTAGTGCAGTGCTTC. This sequence encodes CAWRAGLVQCF.

The V gene is TRBV5-1, the J gene TRBJ2-1, with D perhaps matching TRBD1 (6 bases). The V gene's germline CDR1 is SGHRS and CDR2 YFSETQ. The V gene lost 3 bases and the J gene lost 1 base, with 11 bases spanning the gap. The CDR3 consists of 15 residues. The CDR3 nucleotides are TGCGCCAGCAGCTCAGGACAGATATCCTACAATGAGCAGTTCTTC. Its translation is CASSSGQISYNEQFF.

The table lists this clone with many counts. The V call is TRBV6-4, the J call TRBJ2-2; 11 nucleotides align to TRBD2. There are 15 residues in the CDR3. The germline V gene has CDR1 MRHNA and CDR2 SNTAGT. Losses at the gene ends were 0 bases for V and 6 bases for J; bases not matched to a gene: 0. The CDR3 DNA reads as TGTGCCAGCAGTGACTCACTAGCGGGAGCCGGGGAGCTGTTTTTT. Its protein product is CASSDSLAGAGELFF.